This T cell receptor beta chain is from a study of early T cells in non-severe SARS-CoV-2 infection. This clonotype was seen a few times. Trimming shortened V by 2 bases and J by 7 bases, and 18 bases separated the two germline ends. CDR1 and CDR2 (germline): SGHAT, FQNNGV. This CDR3 comprises 15 residues. MiXCR, run by TCRdb on the 5' RACE reads, gives a single entry per CDR3 protein. The data show tens of thousands of distinct CDR3 sequences, less than 15% seen once. The chain combines TRBV11-2 with TRBJ2-7; a weak D match, TRBD2 (5 bases). The source is an adult who was a healthcare worker with PCR-confirmed SARS-CoV-2 infection or an uninfected control (not recorded which). Input material: whole blood. In DNA form, the CDR3 reads TGTGCCAGCAGCTTATCGTCCAGCCAGACGGGGGAGCAGTACTTC. It specifies CASSLSSSQTGEQYF.